This T cell receptor (beta chain) came from a study of response to subunit inactivated influenza vaccine (dated by TCRdb to about 2018). At the level of the whole study: The study used deep quantitative T cell receptor repertoire profiling to track responses to a trivalent subunit inactivated influenza vaccine. Broader findings and caveats from the paper: The authors suggested that each seasonal influenza vaccination may recruit only a limited number of new T cells.

Libraries came from RT-PCR. Reads for this sample came from an Illumina HiSeq 2500. Clones were called with MiXCR by TCRdb after fastp trimmed the public reads at Q25, and only in-frame beta chains were retained. One record per CDR3 amino acid sequence lists the most common genes and DNA. Present in this sample are more than 550,000 distinct CDR3 sequences, approximately 10% of which were seen just once. The ten largest clones add up to about 11% of the sample. CDR1 is given as SGHRS and CDR2 as YFSETQ, both from the germline V gene. From the cysteine up to the phenylalanine, the CDR3 has a length of 16 residues. Only the CDR3 DNA stays, 48 bases, in frame from base 1. Relative to germline, V is missing 5 bases and J is missing 7 bases, with 14 bases of the junction outside any gene match. This clonotype was found a few times. Its antigen target is currently unknown. No base-level quality is on record; no much larger clone is a single base apart.

A further study also used this sample, focusing on T cells expressing NK-cell markers. The second publication reports: TCR beta cDNA libraries were made by 5'RACE template switching that added a universal primer site and unique molecular identifiers. About eight donors provided sorted CD3+CD56+NKG2C+, CD3+CD56+NKG2C- and CD3+CD56-NKG2C+ T-cell subsets, whose TCR beta-chain repertoires were profiled. Among the eight sequenced donors, seven were HCMV-seropositive and one was HCMV-seronegative. To restrict sorting to alphabetaTCR-expressing T cells, an anti-gammadeltaTCR antibody was added in several experiments. For five or six donors, the dominant CD3+CD56+NKG2C+ clonotypes were among the top 10 CD8+ clonotypes and accounted for about 1.0-8% of CD8+ T cells. Those dominant clonotypes were again the most abundant among CD3+CD56-NKG2C+ cells in a handful of donors, at roughly 28.3-60.1%. Whether the expanded NKG2C-expressing T cell clones were specific for HCMV antigens remained unclear. All eight donors whose samples were sequenced were randomly selected healthy volunteers, three of them men and five women. HCMV serostatus was determined by detecting HCMV-specific IgG in serum with a commercial ELISA kit. Ficoll density gradient centrifugation was used to isolate peripheral blood mononuclear cells from blood. Bulk peripheral blood T-cell repertoires were additionally sequenced from unsorted PBMC for over 5 donors. Priming for cDNA synthesis came from the TCR beta constant segment, and two successive PCR amplification steps followed. The libraries were sequenced on Illumina HiSeq 2000/2500, MiSeq or NextSeq, producing 2 x 150 bp reads. Reads were demultiplexed and grouped by UMI with MIGEC, and clonotypes were assembled and quantified with MiTCR. To exclude erroneous sequences, only TCR cDNA sequences supported by at least two reads were retained. The tcR package was used for downstream repertoire analysis, and clonotypes were matched across fractions by CDR3 nucleotide sequence plus V segment. Antigen specificity was annotated against VDJdb with VDJmatch, allowing one amino acid substitution in CDR3.

Here the chain combines TRBV5-1 and TRBJ2-4; 8 of the junction bases match TRBD2. The receptor was derived from a middle-aged man who received an inactivated influenza vaccine. Donor details come from another sample of the same person, matched by shared clones. This sample comprised PBMCs from blood, obtained on the day of vaccination. The CDR3: CASSSGLGGAENIQYF. In nucleotide form, the sequence is TGCGCCAGCAGTTCCGGACTCGGGGGGGCGGAGAACATTCAGTACTTC.